The rows below give T cell receptor beta chains drawn from one sample of a study of T cell responses to AZD1222 COVID-19 vaccine. Profiling relied on immunoSEQ multiplex PCR, and the TCRdb table lists in-frame clones only, not all of them. The sample carries fewer than 120,000 clones, approximately 90% recorded once. Specimen: peripheral blood, collected 28 days after the second AZD1222 dose. Every receptor here comes from an adult who received the AZD1222 COVID-19 vaccine. Each CDR3 is given with its conserved first and last residue. The D gene is left open where the match is weak. Rows give clone size only sometimes, using once, few, many, or a class for an expanded clone.

j_call: TRBJ1-5
d_call: NA
clone_size: NA
v_call: TRBV27
cdr3_aa: CASSLAGRSNQPQHF
cdr3_nt: TGTGCCAGCAGTTTAGCGGGAAGAAGCAATCAGCCCCAGCATTTT

j_call: TRBJ1-1
d_call: NA
clone_size: NA
v_call: TRBV9
cdr3_aa: CASSVVGGAEAFF
cdr3_nt: TGTGCCAGCAGCGTAGTAGGGGGAGCTGAAGCTTTCTTT

j_call: TRBJ2-2
d_call: NA
clone_size: NA
v_call: TRBV9
cdr3_aa: CASSFSSTGELFF
cdr3_nt: TGTGCCAGCAGCTTTAGCAGCACCGGGGAGCTGTTTTTT

j_call: TRBJ2-2
d_call: NA
clone_size: NA
v_call: TRBV20-1
cdr3_aa: CSASRETGELFF
cdr3_nt: TGCAGTGCTAGTAGGGAAACCGGGGAGCTGTTTTTT

j_call: TRBJ1-1
d_call: NA
clone_size: NA
v_call: TRBV6-5
cdr3_aa: CASSSPFRMVNTEAFF
cdr3_nt: TGTGCCAGCAGTTCACCGTTCCGGATGGTGAACACTGAAGCTTTCTTT

j_call: TRBJ2-2
d_call: NA
clone_size: NA
v_call: TRBV29-1
cdr3_aa: CSVLMGEDGGELFF
cdr3_nt: TGCAGCGTACTCATGGGGGAGGATGGGGGGGAGCTGTTTTTT

j_call: TRBJ2-6
d_call: NA
clone_size: NA
v_call: TRBV7-9
cdr3_aa: CASSFSSGANVLTF
cdr3_nt: TGTGCCAGCAGCTTTAGCTCTGGGGCCAACGTCCTGACTTTC

j_call: TRBJ1-1
d_call: NA
clone_size: NA
v_call: TRBV6-5
cdr3_aa: CASSGDTLGTEAFF
cdr3_nt: TGTGCCAGCTCGGGAGACACGTTGGGCACTGAAGCTTTCTTT

j_call: TRBJ2-5
d_call: NA
clone_size: NA
v_call: TRBV18
cdr3_aa: CASSPTFQETQYF
cdr3_nt: TGTGCCAGCTCACCTACTTTCCAAGAGACCCAGTACTTC

j_call: TRBJ2-5
d_call: TRBD2
clone_size: NA
v_call: TRBV5-1
cdr3_aa: CASSGAGLAVETQYF
cdr3_nt: TGCGCCAGCAGCGGGGCCGGACTAGCGGTGGAGACCCAGTACTTC

j_call: TRBJ2-7
d_call: NA
clone_size: NA
v_call: TRBV7-9
cdr3_aa: CASSLALGPPSQQYF
cdr3_nt: TGTGCCAGCAGCTTGGCCCTCGGGCCCCCCTCCCAGCAGTACTTC

j_call: TRBJ2-7
d_call: NA
clone_size: NA
v_call: TRBV10-3
cdr3_aa: CAIRTNGAREQYF
cdr3_nt: TGTGCCATCAGGACGAACGGTGCTAGGGAGCAGTACTTC

j_call: TRBJ2-1
d_call: NA
clone_size: NA
v_call: TRBV3-1/TRBV3-2
cdr3_aa: CASSRGSEPYNEQFF
cdr3_nt: TGTGCCAGCAGCCGAGGAAGCGAACCTTACAATGAGCAGTTCTTC

j_call: TRBJ2-4
d_call: NA
clone_size: once
v_call: TRBV18
cdr3_aa: CASSPPLDENIQYF
cdr3_nt: TGTGCCAGCTCACCACCTCTGGACGAAAACATTCAGTACTTC

j_call: TRBJ2-7
d_call: TRBD1
clone_size: NA
v_call: TRBV19
cdr3_aa: CASGKGGSTYEQYF
cdr3_nt: TGTGCCAGTGGAAAAGGGGGCTCCACCTACGAGCAGTACTTC

j_call: TRBJ1-2
d_call: TRBD1
clone_size: NA
v_call: TRBV7-9
cdr3_aa: CASSLGQRGYTF
cdr3_nt: TGTGCCAGCAGCTTGGGACAGCGGGGCTACACCTTC

j_call: TRBJ1-2
d_call: NA
clone_size: NA
v_call: TRBV29-1
cdr3_aa: CSVAAGLGYTF
cdr3_nt: TGCAGCGTTGCGGCGGGTCTTGGCTACACCTTC

j_call: TRBJ2-3
d_call: TRBD2
clone_size: NA
v_call: TRBV5-1
cdr3_aa: CASSTRTSGITDTQYF
cdr3_nt: TGCGCCAGCAGCACGCGGACTAGCGGAATCACAGATACGCAGTATTTT